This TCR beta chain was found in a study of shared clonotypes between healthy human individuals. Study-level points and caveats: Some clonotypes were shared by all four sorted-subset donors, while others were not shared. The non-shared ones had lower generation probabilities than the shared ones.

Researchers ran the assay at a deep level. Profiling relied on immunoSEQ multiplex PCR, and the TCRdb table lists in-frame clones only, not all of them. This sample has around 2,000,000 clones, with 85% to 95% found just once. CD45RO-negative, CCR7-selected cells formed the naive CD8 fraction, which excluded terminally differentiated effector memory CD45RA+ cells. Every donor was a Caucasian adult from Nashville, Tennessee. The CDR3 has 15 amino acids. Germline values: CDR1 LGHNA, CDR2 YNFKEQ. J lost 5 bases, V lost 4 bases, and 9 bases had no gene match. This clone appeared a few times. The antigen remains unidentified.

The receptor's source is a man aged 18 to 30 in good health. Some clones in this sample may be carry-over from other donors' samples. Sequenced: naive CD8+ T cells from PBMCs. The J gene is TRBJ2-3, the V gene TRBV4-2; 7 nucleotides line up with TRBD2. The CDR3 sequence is CASSPLAVGGDTQYF. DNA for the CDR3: TGTGCCAGCAGCCCCCTAGCGGTGGGGGGAGATACGCAGTATTTT.